This T cell receptor (beta chain) is drawn from a study of T-cell memory formation after mild COVID-19. One entry per CDR3 protein results from TCRdb running MiXCR on the 5' RACE reads. The sample holds 30,000 to 45,000 distinct CDR3 sequences, more than 9.5% seen once. The CDR3 runs 14 residues. This clonotype has just a few counts. The TCR was taken from a man between 18 and 29 years old who had mild COVID-19 (a few samples of this study predate the infection). Cell type and time point are not known. What was sequenced was PBMCs or a T cell subset sorted from them (not recorded which). The rearrangement links TRBV3-2 to TRBJ1-5; the D call TRBD1 from the table was never checked on the DNA. TRBV3-2 is a pseudogene segment. The CDR3 protein is CASSPRDTHQPQHF. In DNA form, the CDR3 reads TGTGCCAGCAGCCCCCGGGACACCCATCAGCCCCAGCATTTT.